These 27 T cell receptor beta chains were all obtained from the same sample, sequenced in a study of shared clonotypes between healthy human individuals. The table came from immunoSEQ multiplex PCR; TCRdb's copy has only in-frame clones and leaves some out. This table has 2 million to 2.5 million clones, over 85% appearing once. Specimen: naive CD4+ T cells sorted from blood. Subset given: CD45RA+ positively selected. The source of these receptors is a man between 18 and 29 years old in good health.

The rearrangement links TRBV7-8 to TRBJ2-6; TRBD2 aligns across 9 bases. The germline CDR1 and CDR2 sequences are SGHVS and FQNEAQ. The CDR3 runs 20 residues. J lost 3 bases, V lost 7 bases, and 19 bases had no gene match. CDR3 in DNA: TGTGCCAGCACCCCCCTAGCCGGGCTAGCGGGATCCCGTGGGGCCAACGTCCTGACTTTC. Protein product: CASTPLAGLAGSRGANVLTF.

This rearrangement joins TRBV7-2 to TRBJ2-7; 8 positions match TRBD1. CDR3 length: 17 residues. Looked up from germline, CDR1 is SGHTA and CDR2 is FQGNSA. Trimming removed 0 bases from V and 0 bases from J; junction bases left unmatched: 7. In DNA form, the CDR3 reads TGTGCCAGCAGCTTAGCCTACAGGGGGGCGACCTCCTACGAGCAGTACTTC. Translated, it gives CASSLAYRGATSYEQYF.

The chain employs TRBV7-2 and TRBJ1-1; D is unclear. V was clipped by 6 bases and J by 0 bases, with 11 bases between them. CDR3 length equals 14 residues. Looked up from germline, CDR1 is SGHTA and CDR2 is FQGNSA. The CDR3, as DNA: TGTGCCAGCAGTATCGGCGGCATGAACACTGAAGCTTTCTTT. This sequence encodes CASSIGGMNTEAFF.

This rearrangement joins TRBV19 to TRBJ1-1, with unresolved D. From germline, CDR1 is LNHDA and CDR2 SQIVND (reference sequence). This CDR3 is built from 14 residues. The V and J ends lost 5 bases and 4 bases respectively, with 14 bases between them. CDR3 sequence: CASSGGRDGTEAFF. Here the CDR3 DNA reads TGTGCCAGTAGTGGCGGGCGCGATGGCACTGAAGCTTTCTTT.

As DNA, the CDR3 is TGTGCCAGCAGTCCGGGACAGGGGAGGTCACTTCTTGTCCACACCTTC. Translation gives CASSPGQGRSLLVHTF. V is TRBV28 and J is TRBJ1-2, with 10 bases lining up with TRBD1. V shed 5 bases and J 12 bases; nucleotides not matched to a gene: 18. Germline CDR1 and CDR2: MDHEN and SYDVKM. This CDR3 comprises 16 residues.

The chain couples TRBV6-5 to TRBJ1-1; 7 positions agree with TRBD1. J gave up 1 base and V 6 bases, and 5 bases lay outside the gene matches. The CDR3 spans 14 residues. CDR1 is MNHEY and CDR2 is SVGAGI in the germline V gene. CDR3 sequence reads: CASSEQGQNTEAFF. For the CDR3, the DNA is TGTGCCAGCAGCGAACAGGGGCAGAACACTGAAGCTTTCTTT.

The chain uses TRBV10-3 and TRBJ2-5, with 12 bases lining up with TRBD2. The ends lost 10 bases at V and 4 bases at J; junction bases unmatched: 7. CDR1 is ENHRY, CDR2 SYGVKD, per germline. The CDR3 loop spans 14 amino acids. The CDR3 coding sequence is TGTGCCACCGGGACTAGCGGGTTGTCAGAGACCCAGTACTTC. It codes for CATGTSGLSETQYF.

The rearrangement uses TRBV11-2 and TRBJ1-2; D gene ambiguous. The V gene's germline CDR1 is SGHAT and CDR2 FQNNGV. CDR3 size: 14 residues. Trimming cost V 0 bases and J 3 bases, with 8 bases left between them. CDR3 region: CASSLDPTDYGYTF. For the CDR3, the DNA is TGTGCCAGCAGCTTAGATCCCACCGACTATGGCTACACCTTC.

The chain employs TRBV28 and TRBJ2-3, with 8 bases fitting TRBD1. Losses at the gene ends were 6 bases for V and 1 base for J; bases not matched to a gene: 6. The CDR3 is made up of 15 amino acids. Germline CDR1 MDHEN, CDR2 SYDVKM. The CDR3 region has the DNA TGTGCCAGCAGCCGTCAGGGGGCTGGCACAGATACGCAGTATTTT. Amino acid sequence: CASSRQGAGTDTQYF.

The CDR3 spells CASSAMDSSYNEQFF. The CDR3 DNA sequence: TGTGCCAGCAGCGCCATGGATAGCTCCTACAATGAGCAGTTCTTC. The rearrangement links TRBV11-2 to TRBJ2-1; D is ambiguous. V dropped 5 bases and J dropped 0 bases, with 11 bases sitting between them. CDR3 size: 15 residues. The germline gives CDR1 SGHAT, CDR2 FQNNGV. The variable domain in full, completed from reference TRBV11-2 and TRBJ2-1, reads EAGVAQSPRYKIIEKRQSVAFWCNPISGHATLYWYQQILGQGPKLLIQFQNNGVVDDSQLPKDRFSAERLKGVDSTLKIQPAKLEDSAVYLCASSAMDSSYNEQFFGPGTRLTVL.

The gene calls are TRBV5-5 and TRBJ2-2; maybe TRBD1 (6 bases). Per the germline V gene, CDR1 is SGHKS and CDR2 is YYEKEE (reference sequence). Between the trimmed V and J ends, which lost 6 bases and 5 bases, there was a span of 17 bases. The CDR3 loop spans 15 amino acids. The CDR3 DNA reads TGTGCCAGCACCGAAGGACAGTACGTAACCGGGGAGCTGTTTTTT. This encodes CASTEGQYVTGELFF.

The CDR3 sequence is CASPPGLAGVLTDTQYF. DNA for the CDR3: TGTGCCAGCCCCCCCGGACTAGCGGGGGTCCTCACAGATACGCAGTATTTT. The rearrangement links TRBV28 to TRBJ2-3; the match to TRBD2 covers 13 bases. The germline CDR1 and CDR2 sequences are MDHEN and SYDVKM. With 8 bases clipped from V and 2 bases from J, the junction kept 10 bases outside the gene matches. The CDR3 has 17 residues.

The chain employs TRBV5-1 and TRBJ2-1; no definite D call. The V end was cut by 0 bases, the J end by 9 bases, with 16 bases between. This CDR3 is built from 15 residues. Per germline, CDR1 SGHRS and CDR2 YFSETQ. CDR3 loop: CASSLEGSFQIEQFF. CDR3 coding DNA: TGCGCCAGCAGCTTGGAGGGTAGTTTTCAGATTGAGCAGTTCTTC.

The J gene is TRBJ2-6, the V gene TRBV5-1, with 7 bases that match TRBD1. Germline V CDR1 and CDR2: SGHRS, YFSETQ. J was trimmed by 0 bases and V by 3 bases; bases with no gene match: 3. The CDR3 has 16 amino acids. DNA for the CDR3: TGCGCCAGCAGCTCCGGGACAGCCTCTGGGGCCAACGTCCTGACTTTC. This gives the protein CASSSGTASGANVLTF.

The V and J genes are TRBV4-1 and TRBJ2-2; the D gene is possibly TRBD2 (6 bases). The CDR3 contains 17 residues. V shed 4 bases and J shed 4 bases, with 19 bases lying between them. CDR1 is MGHRA, CDR2 YSYEKL, per germline. CDR3 region: CASSLIRASAGTGELFF. The CDR3 DNA reads TGCGCCAGCAGCCTAATTAGGGCTAGCGCGGGCACCGGGGAGCTGTTTTTT.

The rearrangement links TRBV4-1 to TRBJ1-5; no firm D call. Germline V CDR1 and CDR2: MGHRA, YSYEKL. This CDR3 contains 15 residues. V lost 0 bases and J lost 4, with 10 bases in between. The CDR3 sequence is CASSQDLQKNQPQHF. The CDR3 region has the DNA TGCGCCAGCAGCCAAGATTTGCAGAAGAATCAGCCCCAGCATTTT.

Note on this clone: Mismatch with germline at one junction end may stem from a read error. The rearrangement joins TRBV6-1 to TRBJ2-7, with TRBD2 identical over 9 bases. This CDR3 has 12 amino acids. The germline V gene has CDR1 MNHNS and CDR2 SASEGT. In nucleotides, the CDR3 is TGTGCCAGCAGTGAAAATAGCGGGGGTTTGTTCTTC. Translation: CASSENSGGLFF.

The V call is TRBV14, the J call TRBJ1-6, with D unresolved. Germline CDR1 and CDR2: SGHDN and FVKESK. The germline V and J ends were trimmed by 5 bases and 7 bases, with 6 bases remaining between them. The CDR3 spans 12 residues. The DNA for the CDR3 is TGTGCCAGCAGCGGGTTAAATTCACCCCTCCACTTT. Translation: CASSGLNSPLHF.

The chain joins TRBV6-5 to TRBJ2-1, with 8 bases that match TRBD2. CDR1 is MNHEY and CDR2 is SVGAGI in the germline V gene. The V segment lost 0 bases and the J segment 4 bases; nucleotides outside the gene matches: 5. The length of the CDR3 is 16 residues. The CDR3 DNA sequence: TGTGCCAGCAGTTACTCGATAATAGCGGGGTACAATGAGCAGTTCTTC. Encoded protein: CASSYSIIAGYNEQFF.

V is TRBV6-4 and J is TRBJ2-1, with TRBD1 as a possible D gene (5 bases). CDR3 length: 14 amino acids. Trimming cost V 6 bases and J 5 bases, with 14 bases left between them. Germline CDR1 and CDR2: MRHNA and SNTAGT. CDR3 DNA: TGTGCCAGCAGCCCACACCAGGGTAACAATGAGCAGTTCTTC. It codes for CASSPHQGNNEQFF.

J is TRBJ2-7 and V is TRBV5-4, with a weak D call TRBD1 (6 bases). The length of the CDR3 is 14 residues. Germline V gene data show CDR1 as SGHNT and CDR2 as YYREEE (reference sequence). Trimming removed 4 bases from V and 2 bases from J, with 13 bases in between. Written as DNA, the CDR3 is TGTGCCAGCAGCCAACAGGGTTCGCCCTACGAGCAGTACTTC. Translated, it gives CASSQQGSPYEQYF.

This chain uses TRBV6-5 with TRBJ2-2; D is ambiguous. The CDR3 runs to 13 residues. The V gene lost 10 bases and the J gene lost 0 bases, with 9 bases spanning the gap. CDR1 is MNHEY, CDR2 SVGAGI, per germline. CDR3 sequence (DNA): TGTGCCATCAGGAGCCCGAACACCGGGGAGCTGTTTTTT. Protein: CAIRSPNTGELFF.

The rearrangement uses TRBV29-1 and TRBJ1-1, with 9 positions matching TRBD1. Germline V gives CDR1 SQVTM, CDR2 ANQGSEA. The CDR3 length is 13 residues. Losses at the gene ends were 5 bases for V and 5 bases for J; bases not matched to a gene: 6. The CDR3 DNA reads TGCAGCGTTCTACAGGGGGCTCAAACTGAAGCTTTCTTT. Amino acids: CSVLQGAQTEAFF.

The rearrangement joins TRBV18 to TRBJ2-3; D is perhaps TRBD1 or TRBD2 (6 bases each). Trimming shortened V by 3 bases and J by 0 bases, and 16 bases separated the two germline ends. This CDR3 region has 17 residues. Germline V lookup: CDR1 KGHSH, CDR2 LQKENI. The CDR3 sequence: CASSPGLPGASTDTQYF. In DNA, the CDR3 is TGTGCCAGCTCACCGGGACTCCCAGGGGCTAGCACAGATACGCAGTATTTT.

Regarding this clone: This sample includes further DNA sequences coding for the same CDR3. The chain has TRBV5-1 and TRBJ1-4; D uncertain. The germline CDR1 and CDR2 sequences are SGHRS and YFSETQ. V was shortened by 0 bases and J by 8 bases, with 11 bases between the two germline ends. This CDR3 has 14 residues. The CDR3 reads CASSLGRLGEKLFF. CDR3 coding DNA: TGCGCCAGCAGCTTGGGGAGGCTTGGCGAAAAACTGTTTTTT.

This clone was found once. This chain joins TRBV7-2 and TRBJ1-2; TRBD1 matches at 11 bases. V shed 5 bases, J shed 4 bases, and the junction held 3 bases outside the gene matches. Germline lookup yields CDR1 SGHTA and CDR2 FQGNSA. The length of the CDR3 is 14 residues. CDR3 DNA: TGTGCCAGCAGCCGCGGACAGGGGGCCTATGGCTACACCTTC. Protein product: CASSRGQGAYGYTF.

Remarks on this clone: This sample also contains other DNA sequences that code for the same CDR3. The chain links TRBV30 to TRBJ2-3; D call uncertain. The CDR3 loop spans 11 amino acids. Trimming left V 1 base short and J 5 bases short, with 4 bases between. Germline assignment: CDR1 GTSNPN and CDR2 SVGIG (reference sequence). The CDR3 DNA sequence: TGTGCCTGGAGTGCCAAAGATACGCAGTATTTT. Protein sequence: CAWSAKDTQYF. Filled out from reference TRBV30 and TRBJ2-3, the complete variable domain reads SQTIHQWPATLVQPVGSPLSLECTVEGTSNPNLYWYRQAAGRGLQLLFYSVGIGQISSEVPQNLSASRPQDRQFILSSKKLLLSDSGFYLCAWSAKDTQYFGPGTRLTVL.